Ten or more counts support the clone carrying this TCR beta chain. The data derive from a study of Graves' ophthalmopathy and Graves' hyperthyroidism. Study in general: The authors collected peripheral blood at initial diagnosis, before any treatment.

Active ophthalmopathy (CAS at least 3, NOSPECS at least 4), lasting under 3 months. PBMCs had their origin in fresh peripheral blood (approximately 9.9 ml). Amplification of the TCR beta CDR3 regions used RNA transcripts (as template). Second-round multiplex PCR came after first-round RT-PCR with HTBI primers. TCRdb analysed the multiplex PCR reads with MiXCR anew, one entry per CDR3 protein. The data hold about 150,000 distinct CDR3 sequences, with more than 30% observed a single time. From germline, CDR1 is ENHRY and CDR2 SYGVKD. The CDR3 has 14 amino acids. V lost 2 bases, J lost 6 bases, and 8 bases lay in between.

Sequencing was done on a sample of peripheral blood. This TCR derives from a woman in her forties with Graves' ophthalmopathy. The chain couples TRBV10-3 to TRBJ1-6; D remains ambiguous. CDR3 sequence reads: CAISERTGNSPLHF. The CDR3 DNA follows: TGTGCCATCAGTGAGAGGACTGGTAATTCACCCCTCCACTTT.